The 28 T cell receptor beta chains below were found in one sample sequenced in a study of blood T cell repertoires in COVID-19. The repertoire was sequenced with immunoSEQ multiplex PCR; TCRdb's copy has only in-frame clones and lacks some. The sample carries about 140,000 clones, 65% to 90% recorded once. Sequenced input: peripheral blood. These TCRs come from a man aged 55 to 70 with active or convalescent COVID-19.

J is TRBJ2-7 and V is TRBV3-1 (or the pseudogene TRBV3-2); a possible D gene is TRBD1 (5 bases). This CDR3 spans 14 amino acids. Trimming removed 4 bases from V and 0 bases from J, with 10 bases in between. Germline V gives CDR1 LGHDT, CDR2 YNNKEL (reference sequence). In DNA form, the CDR3 reads TGTGCCAGCAGCCGGGGCAGGAGCTCCTACGAGCAGTACTTC. Its protein is CASSRGRSSYEQYF.

A remark on this clone: Other DNA sequences of this sample code for an identical CDR3. The chain couples TRBV6-6 to TRBJ1-5; D not certain. The length of the CDR3 is 12 residues. The V end was cut by 7 bases, the J end by 1 base, with 5 bases between. Germline V gives CDR1 MNHNY, CDR2 SVGAGI (reference sequence). This chain's CDR3 is CASKESNQPQHF. DNA of the CDR3: TGTGCCAGCAAGGAGAGCAATCAGCCCCAGCATTTT.

The genes are TRBV6-6 and TRBJ1-2; maybe TRBD1 (5 bases). Trimming took 2 bases from V and 8 from J, leaving 12 bases between them. From germline, CDR1 is MNHNY and CDR2 SVGAGI (reference sequence). The CDR3 spans 13 residues. The CDR3 here is CASSYEGLEGYTF. CDR3 sequence (DNA): TGTGCCAGCAGTTACGAGGGACTTGAGGGCTACACCTTC.

The chain is built from TRBV2 and TRBJ1-1, with D perhaps matching TRBD1 (6 bases). In germline, CDR1 is SNHLY, CDR2 FYNNEI. The CDR3 length is 11 residues. The ends were cut back, 8 bases at V and 8 bases at J, with 12 bases in the middle. As DNA, the CDR3 is TGTGCCAGCGGGGGCAACCAGGAAGCTTTCTTT. Translating gives CASGGNQEAFF.

The V gene is TRBV11-2, the J gene TRBJ2-1; 16 bases align to TRBD2. The V gene end was trimmed by 7 bases and the J gene end by 10 bases; junction bases not matched to a gene: 10. Germline CDR1 SGHAT, CDR2 FQNNGV. The CDR3 spans 16 residues. CDR3 nucleotides: TGTGCCAGCAACCTAGGGACTAGCGGGAGGGCTAAGGAGCAGTTCTTC. Translation: CASNLGTSGRAKEQFF.

This clone showed up many times. The chain recombines TRBV10-3 with TRBJ2-1, with TRBD1 matching 8 bases. Trimming removed 0 bases from V and 10 bases from J; junction bases left unmatched: 8. There are 15 residues in the CDR3. CDR1 is ENHRY and CDR2 is SYGVKD in the germline V gene. The CDR3 DNA reads TGTGCCATCAGTGAGTCAGAGACAGGGGCGGCCGAGCAGTTCTTC. Its protein product is CAISESETGAAEQFF.

The chain carries TRBV29-1 and TRBJ1-2; D is perhaps TRBD1 (5 bases). This CDR3 is built from 14 residues. Trimming shortened V by 4 bases and J by 5 bases, and 17 bases separated the two germline ends. From germline, CDR1 is SQVTM and CDR2 ANQGSEA. DNA for the CDR3: TGCAGCGTTGCGACAGTGTCTAGGGGATATGGCTACACCTTC. This codes for CSVATVSRGYGYTF.

J is TRBJ2-3 and V is TRBV21-1; TRBD1 is the table's D call and was not checked against the DNA. TRBV21-1 is recorded as a pseudogene. The CDR3 has 18 amino acids. The DNA for the CDR3 is TGTGCCAGCAGCAAAGATGGACAGGGGTCCTATCGCACAGATACGCAGTATTTT. Its translation: CASSKDGQGSYRTDTQYF.

The CDR3 DNA follows: TGTGCCAGCTCACCACCGAACGGGAGGGACAATGAGCAGTTCTTC. Translated, it gives CASSPPNGRDNEQFF. The V and J genes are TRBV18 and TRBJ2-1; 8 bases line up with TRBD2. Germline-derived CDR1 and CDR2 are KGHSH and LQKENI. Germline trimming cut 0 bases from V and 5 bases from J; bases unmatched to any gene: 3. The CDR3 is 15 residues long.

The chain joins TRBV7-2 to TRBJ1-5; 9 nucleotides align to TRBD1. Germline V gene sequence: CDR1 SGHTA, CDR2 FQGNSA. This CDR3 has 16 residues. V lost 1 base, J lost 4 bases, and 5 bases stayed unmatched. CDR3 nucleotides: TGTGCCAGCAGCTTAGTATCACAGGGGGCTAATCAGCCCCAGCATTTT. This encodes CASSLVSQGANQPQHF. Filled out from reference TRBV7-2 and TRBJ1-5, the complete variable domain reads GAGVSQSPSNKVTEKGKDVELRCDPISGHTALYWYRQSLGQGLEFLIYFQGNSAPDKSGLPSDRFSAERTGGSVSTLTIQRTQQEDSAVYLCASSLVSQGANQPQHFGDGTRLSIL.

This chain connects TRBV7-9 to TRBJ2-1; 11 bases fit TRBD2. Trimming removed 4 bases from V and 8 bases from J; junction bases left unmatched: 7. Germline CDR1 reads SEHNR; CDR2 reads FQNEAQ (reference sequence). The CDR3 runs 15 residues. CDR3 sequence: CASSSTSGRVYEQFF. The DNA of the CDR3 is TGTGCCAGCAGCTCAACTAGCGGGAGAGTCTATGAGCAGTTCTTC.

This chain uses TRBV10-3 with TRBJ1-1; D not resolved. Trimming removed 7 bases from V and 0 bases from J, with 9 bases in between. Looked up from germline, CDR1 is ENHRY and CDR2 is SYGVKD. The CDR3 length is 13 residues. The CDR3 nucleotides read TGTGCCATCAAGGCAGGATTGAACACTGAAGCTTTCTTT. Amino acid sequence: CAIKAGLNTEAFF.

The chain carries TRBV9 and TRBJ2-3, with 12 bases lining up with TRBD2. CDR3 length equals 16 residues. V shed 4 bases and J 3 bases; nucleotides not matched to a gene: 6. The V gene's germline CDR1 is SGDLS and CDR2 YYNGEE. CDR3 DNA: TGTGCCAGCAGCTCTATGACTAGCGGGGGAACAGATACGCAGTATTTT. Translating gives CASSSMTSGGTDTQYF.

J is TRBJ2-7 and V is TRBV14, with 7 bases lining up with TRBD1. The germline gives CDR1 SGHDN, CDR2 FVKESK. The CDR3 length is 18 residues. The V gene end was trimmed by 3 bases and the J gene end by 0 bases; junction bases not matched to a gene: 14. The DNA for the CDR3 is TGTGCCAGCAGCCAGAGGAAATACTGGACAGGTGACTCCTACGAGCAGTACTTC. It encodes CASSQRKYWTGDSYEQYF.

This clone has a handful of counts. V gene TRBV10-2 combines with J gene TRBJ1-2, with 9 bases lining up with TRBD1. With 5 bases clipped from V and 7 bases from J, the junction kept 11 bases outside the gene matches. In germline, CDR1 is WSHSY, CDR2 SAAADI. This CDR3 region has 15 residues. CDR3 residues: CASSPGQGSLGGYTF. The CDR3 nucleotides read TGCGCCAGCAGTCCGGGACAGGGCTCTCTAGGTGGCTACACCTTC.

This chain joins TRBV6-5 and TRBJ1-1; D remains unclear. The CDR3 is 14 residues long. V lost 2 bases and J lost 4, with 11 bases in between. Germline V lookup: CDR1 MNHEY, CDR2 SVGAGI. CDR3 loop: CASSYAVWSTEAFF. The CDR3 coding sequence is TGTGCCAGCAGTTACGCAGTCTGGAGCACTGAAGCTTTCTTT.

This clone was seen a handful of times. V is TRBV10-2 and J is TRBJ1-1, with TRBD1 identical over 11 bases. CDR3 length equals 17 residues. Trimming at V came to 5 bases and at J to 4 bases, leaving 12 bases not matched to a gene. The V gene's germline CDR1 is WSHSY and CDR2 SAAADI. The CDR3 protein is CASSRTGQGAGSTEAFF. Written as DNA, the CDR3 is TGCGCCAGCAGTAGGACAGGACAGGGGGCGGGGAGCACTGAAGCTTTCTTT.

The gene calls are TRBV4-3 and TRBJ1-2; D gene uncertain. From germline, CDR1 is LGHNA and CDR2 YSLEER. Trimming took off 0 bases at V and 4 bases at J, with 12 bases between the two ends. This CDR3 spans 15 amino acids. The CDR3 DNA sequence: TGCGCCAGCAGCCAAGATGCCAGCGGGTCCTATGGCTACACCTTC. Encoded protein: CASSQDASGSYGYTF.

This clone has just one count. The rearrangement joins TRBV6-6 to TRBJ1-2, with 7 bases identical to TRBD1. This CDR3 is built from 14 residues. V was clipped by 6 bases and J by 1 base; unmatched bases: 5. The germline gives CDR1 MNHNY, CDR2 SVGAGI (reference sequence). CDR3 residues: CASSRDSHNYGYTF. The CDR3 DNA reads TGTGCCAGCAGCCGGGACAGCCATAACTATGGCTACACCTTC.

The chain uses TRBV27 and TRBJ2-7; D uncertain. The V gene's germline CDR1 is MNHEY and CDR2 SMNVEV (reference sequence). V was trimmed by 8 bases and J by 2 bases, leaving 10 bases between them. This CDR3 region has 12 residues. The CDR3 protein is CASGDSPYEQYF. In nucleotides, the CDR3 is TGTGCCAGCGGCGACTCACCCTACGAGCAGTACTTC.

The V call is TRBV30, the J call TRBJ1-2; 12 nucleotides agree with TRBD1. CDR3 length: 15 residues. V shed 2 bases, J shed 6 bases, and the junction held 7 bases outside the gene matches. Germline CDR1 reads GTSNPN; CDR2 reads SVGIG (reference sequence). CDR3 in DNA: TGTGCCTGGAGTTTCCGGGACAGGGGGCGGGATGGCTACACCTTC. Translation gives CAWSFRDRGRDGYTF.

The CDR3 DNA reads as TGCGCCAGCAGCCCGACCGGGACAGTCAACACTGAAGCTTTCTTT. Its translation is CASSPTGTVNTEAFF. The chain recombines TRBV4-1 with TRBJ1-1, with 7 bases lining up with TRBD1. The CDR3 totals 15 residues. The V gene end was trimmed by 4 bases and the J gene end by 2 bases; junction bases not matched to a gene: 7. Per germline, CDR1 MGHRA and CDR2 YSYEKL.

The chain uses TRBV11-3 and TRBJ2-2, with 14 positions matching TRBD2. V trimming: 5 bases; J trimming: 6 bases; junction bases outside the gene matches: 5. There are 16 residues in the CDR3. Germline V lookup: CDR1 SGHNT, CDR2 YENEEA. The CDR3 loop is CASSRLAGGSSGELFF. In DNA form, the CDR3 reads TGTGCCAGCAGCCGACTAGCGGGGGGGTCTTCCGGGGAGCTGTTTTTT.

This clone was recorded a few times. The gene calls are TRBV3-1 (or the pseudogene TRBV3-2) and TRBJ1-2; TRBD1 matches 10 bases. Germline trimming cut 0 bases from V and 7 bases from J; bases unmatched to any gene: 11. This CDR3 is built from 17 residues. Germline-derived CDR1 and CDR2 are LGHDT and YNNKEL (reference sequence). The CDR3 DNA is TGTGCCAGCAGCCAAGATTGGGGGGAGGGACAGGGGACTGGCTACACCTTC. It yields the protein CASSQDWGEGQGTGYTF.

V usage is TRBV6-6 and J usage is TRBJ1-1; D call uncertain. The germline gives CDR1 MNHNY, CDR2 SVGAGI (reference sequence). Trimming removed 7 bases from V and 1 base from J, with 7 bases in between. The CDR3 has 12 amino acids. CDR3 sequence reads: CASTIRNTEAFF. The CDR3 nucleotides are TGTGCCAGCACGATCAGGAACACTGAAGCTTTCTTT.

The rearrangement links TRBV27 to TRBJ1-1, with D hard to call. Germline values: CDR1 MNHEY, CDR2 SMNVEV (reference sequence). The CDR3 is 14 residues long. The V gene lost 3 bases and the J gene lost 1 base, with 9 bases spanning the gap. The CDR3 coding sequence is TGTGCCAGCAGTTTCGTCGGGAAGAACACTGAAGCTTTCTTT. Its protein is CASSFVGKNTEAFF.

The V and J genes are TRBV10-3 and TRBJ2-5; 7 bases line up with TRBD2. V lost 7 bases, J lost 1 base, and 3 bases stayed unmatched. The germline V gene encodes CDR1 ENHRY and CDR2 SYGVKD. The CDR3 length is 13 residues. The CDR3 DNA reads TGTGCCATCAAGGGGACTATCCAAGAGACCCAGTACTTC. This encodes CAIKGTIQETQYF.

The chain recombines TRBV6-5 with TRBJ1-4; D is perhaps TRBD1 (6 bases). The CDR3 length is 14 residues. V was trimmed by 8 bases and J by 5 bases, leaving 15 bases between them. CDR1 and CDR2 from the germline V gene are MNHEY and SVGAGI. Here the CDR3 reads CASDTQGYNEKLFF. In nucleotides, the CDR3 is TGTGCCAGCGACACACAGGGCTACAATGAAAAACTGTTTTTT.